One and the same sample provided the 18 T cell receptor beta chains below, sequenced in a study of beta chain features in type 1 diabetes. All of the isolated RNA was reverse transcribed, so expressed TCRB transcripts were sequenced. The method was immunoSEQ multiplex PCR; TCRdb's version includes in-frame clones alone and lacks a portion of them. The sample records about 340,000 clones, around 8% being singletons. The sequenced sample was central memory CD4+ T cells from blood. All receptors derive from a young woman in good health.

In this sample, this clone turned up a few times. The V gene is TRBV6-5, the J gene TRBJ1-5; no definite D call. V dropped 6 bases and J dropped 5 bases, with 11 bases sitting between them. The germline V gene encodes CDR1 MNHEY and CDR2 SVGAGI. There are 13 residues in the CDR3. The CDR3 loop reads CASSRMVDQPQHF. For the CDR3, the DNA is TGTGCCAGCAGCCGCATGGTGGATCAGCCCCAGCATTTT.

This clone came up a few times. This rearrangement joins TRBV23-1 to TRBJ2-7; TRBD1 matches 10 bases. TRBV23-1 is an open reading frame, and its role is uncertain. The ends lost 2 bases at V and 1 base at J; junction bases unmatched: 5. The CDR3 spans 16 residues. The chain's CDR3 is CASSQGTGVGSYEQYF. In DNA form, the CDR3 reads TGCGCCAGCAGTCAAGGGACAGGGGTAGGATCCTACGAGCAGTACTTC.

This clone showed up just a few times. The chain's CDR3 is CATNEGGNTIYF. The DNA of the CDR3 is TGTGCCACCAACGAAGGAGGAAACACCATATATTTT. The chain carries TRBV10-3 and TRBJ1-3; D unresolved. Germline CDR1 reads ENHRY; CDR2 reads SYGVKD. V lost 10 bases to trimming and J lost 4 bases, with 11 bases between them. There are 12 residues in the CDR3.

The chain uses TRBV7-6 and TRBJ2-1; TRBD2 might be the D (5 bases). Germline lookup yields CDR1 SGHVS and CDR2 FNYEAQ. The germline V and J ends were trimmed by 3 bases and 8 bases, with 17 bases remaining between them. The CDR3 covers 15 residues. The CDR3 coding sequence is TGTGCCAGCAGCTTTGGGGTGGGAGCCGGAGATGAGCAGTTCTTC. Its translation: CASSFGVGAGDEQFF.

This clone was picked up many times. The genes are TRBV7-9 and TRBJ2-2; D uncertain. Between the trimmed V and J ends, which lost 8 bases and 5 bases, there was a span of 15 bases. The CDR3 contains 14 residues. Germline-derived CDR1 and CDR2 are SEHNR and FQNEAQ (reference sequence). CDR3 bases: TGTGCCAGCGGAGCCGGGCTAAGTACCGGGGAGCTGTTTTTT. It is translated as CASGAGLSTGELFF.

Only a few counts were recorded for this clone. The chain employs TRBV7-9 and TRBJ2-7, with D possibly matching TRBD1 (5 bases). Germline V CDR1 and CDR2: SEHNR, FQNEAQ (reference sequence). The CDR3 has 14 amino acids. Trimming removed 2 bases from V and 2 bases from J, with 10 bases in between. The CDR3 here is CASSLSAGTYEQYF. DNA for the CDR3: TGTGCCAGCAGCTTATCCGCAGGGACCTACGAGCAGTACTTC.

In this sample, this clone turned up a few times. A clone one base away is much larger, so this may be a read error. This rearrangement joins TRBV2 to TRBJ2-7, with D possibly matching TRBD1 (6 bases). Germline V gene lookup returns CDR1 SNHLY and CDR2 FYNNEI. The CDR3 covers 13 residues. V was clipped by 6 bases and J by 0 bases, with 9 bases between them. CDR3 bases: TGTGCCAGCAGCGTCAGGGGCTCCTACGAGCAGTACTTC. Translation: CASSVRGSYEQYF.

The genes are TRBV5-4 and TRBJ2-1; tentative D call: TRBD1 (6 bases). This CDR3 contains 14 residues. From germline, CDR1 is SGHNT and CDR2 YYREEE (reference sequence). V lost 3 bases, J lost 6 bases, and 13 bases lay in between. CDR3 amino acids: CASSSITGPNEQFF. The CDR3 nucleotides read TGTGCCAGCAGCTCAATTACAGGGCCCAATGAGCAGTTCTTC.

This clone occurred many times. The V call is TRBV18, the J call TRBJ2-1; possible D gene TRBD1, 6 bases. V lost 4 bases to trimming and J lost 0 bases, with 13 bases between them. The CDR3 contains 16 residues. Germline CDR1 reads KGHSH; CDR2 reads LQKENI. The CDR3 loop is CASSLSRGSSYNEQFF. The CDR3 DNA reads TGTGCCAGCTCACTATCGAGGGGGAGCTCCTACAATGAGCAGTTCTTC.

J is TRBJ2-5 and V is TRBV5-1; unclear D gene. The CDR3 extends over 18 amino acids. CDR1 is SGHRS, CDR2 YFSETQ, per germline. Deletions cut 0 bases from V and 3 bases from J, with 21 bases between. The CDR3 bases are TGCGCCAGCAGCTTGGGTACGTCTTCCCGGCCCATTGAAGAGACCCAGTACTTC. Amino acid sequence: CASSLGTSSRPIEETQYF.

The rearrangement joins TRBV7-2 to TRBJ2-7, with D possibly matching TRBD1 (5 bases). V was clipped by 5 bases and J by 7 bases, with 21 bases between them. The CDR3 runs to 15 residues. Germline CDR1 SGHTA, CDR2 FQGNSA. CDR3 sequence: CASSDPLQAESEQYF. In nucleotides, the CDR3 is TGTGCCAGCAGCGATCCTTTACAGGCCGAGTCGGAGCAGTACTTC.

V and J are TRBV4-3 and TRBJ1-5; maybe TRBD1 (6 bases). The V gene's germline CDR1 is LGHNA and CDR2 YSLEER. V gave up 4 bases and J gave up 6 bases, with 10 bases separating them. The CDR3 is 13 amino acids. The CDR3, as DNA: TGCGCCAGCAGCCTAGAACAGGGTCAGCCCCAGCATTTT. Amino acid sequence: CASSLEQGQPQHF.

This clone came up many times. This chain uses TRBV4-3 with TRBJ2-2; 7 bases are shared with TRBD1. Germline loops: CDR1 LGHNA, CDR2 YSLEER. The CDR3 contains 16 residues. J lost 6 bases, V lost 3 bases, and 10 bases had no gene match. The CDR3 region is CASSQWTGGRPGELFF. CDR3 DNA: TGCGCCAGCAGCCAGTGGACAGGAGGTCGACCCGGGGAGCTGTTTTTT.

Remarks on this clone: The germline gene is not matched at one end of the junction; a read error may be the cause. CDR3 nucleotides: TGTGCCAGTAGTAGGTCTTTAGGCAGTCGGACAGCATGGGGTTTT. Residues: CASSRSLGSRTAWGF. The J gene is TRBJ2-3, the V gene TRBV19; possible D gene TRBD1, 6 bases. The CDR3 covers 15 residues. Germline V gene lookup returns CDR1 LNHDA and CDR2 SQIVND (reference sequence).

This chain links TRBV25-1 with TRBJ2-3; unclear D gene. The germline CDR1 and CDR2 sequences are MGHDK and SYGVNS. The ends were cut back, 3 bases at V and 1 base at J, with 8 bases in the middle. This CDR3 has 14 amino acids. The DNA of the CDR3 is TGTGCCAGCAGTGACCTCCCGGGCACAGATACGCAGTATTTT. It encodes CASSDLPGTDTQYF.

This clone has more than one count but fewer than ten. The V gene is TRBV11-3, the J gene TRBJ1-1; no firm D call. This CDR3 spans 12 amino acids. Trimming removed 5 bases from V and 0 bases from J, with 4 bases in between. Germline V gene sequence: CDR1 SGHNT, CDR2 YENEEA. The CDR3, as DNA: TGTGCCAGCAGCGGGGTGAACACTGAAGCTTTCTTT. Protein sequence: CASSGVNTEAFF. The full variable domain, in which reference TRBV11-3 and TRBJ1-1 provide the parts outside the CDR3, is EAGVVQSPRYKIIEKKQPVAFWCNPISGHNTLYWYLQNLGQGPELLIRYENEEAVDDSQLPKDRFSAERLKGVDSTLKIQPAELGDSAVYLCASSGVNTEAFFGQGTRLTVV.

This clone turned up a few times. DNA for the CDR3: TGCAGCGTTGTAACTCGCACAGGGGGTGCAAAACTGTTTTTT. Residues: CSVVTRTGGAKLFF. This chain uses TRBV29-1 with TRBJ1-4, with 8 bases that match TRBD1. Unmatched junction bases numbered 11, after V lost 4 bases and J lost 10 bases. This CDR3 has 14 amino acids. The V gene's germline CDR1 is SQVTM and CDR2 ANQGSEA. Based on the CDR3 plus reference TRBV29-1 and TRBJ1-4, the full variable domain is SAVISQKPSRDICQRGTSLTIQCQVDSQVTMMFWYRQQPGQSLTLIATANQGSEATYESGFVIDKFPISRPNLTFSTLTVSNMSPEDSSIYLCSVVTRTGGAKLFFGSGTQLSVL.

In its sample, this clone was seen many times. The chain couples TRBV14 to TRBJ2-7; TRBD1 agrees at 12 bases. V lost 4 bases and J lost 7; bases outside the gene matches: 5. The CDR3 length is 14 residues. CDR1 and CDR2 (germline): SGHDN, FVKESK. DNA of the CDR3: TGTGCCAGCAGCCTAGGGACAGGGGGCTTTGAGCAGTACTTC. Its translation is CASSLGTGGFEQYF.